The clone carrying this T cell receptor (beta chain) was counted only a few times. Its matching antigen is unknown. Stated time point: patch test 3, about 24 weeks after DPC sensitization. The sample's treatment: therapeutic diphenylcyclopropenone sensitization with weekly scalp DPC. Patients had alopecia, were aged 18 to 70, and were not pregnant. Unfractionated whole blood served as the source for total RNA extraction. With V trimmed by 1 base and J by 8 bases, 7 bases remained unmatched. The CDR3 consists of 13 residues. Germline lookup yields CDR1 DFQATT and CDR2 SNEGSKA (reference sequence). This specimen belongs to a study of human T cells and chemical hapten exposure. Broader study findings: No shift was seen in TCRs above 1 in 1000 frequency with DPC sensitization. Significantly greater numbers of large CDR3 similarity clusters came from expanded TCRs than from controls.

TCRdb recomputed calls from the RACE reads with MiXCR, one row per CDR3 protein. The table includes approximately 160,000 distinct CDR3 sequences, about a quarter detected once. The sequence came from a woman younger than 30 with alopecia areata. Some clones in this sample may be carry-over from other donors' samples. This rearrangement joins TRBV20-1 to TRBJ1-2; 7 bases line up with TRBD1. Material: whole blood, obtained in connection with sensitization to the hapten diphenylcyclopropenone (DPC). For the CDR3, the DNA is TGCAGTGCTAGAGTTTTGACAGGGCAAGGCTACACCTTC. Protein: CSARVLTGQGYTF.